The 21 T cell receptor beta chains listed next were all sequenced from one sample in a study of T-cell memory formation after mild COVID-19. TCRdb reanalysed the 5' RACE reads using MiXCR and keeps one entry per CDR3 protein. Of roughly 300,000 distinct CDR3 sequences listed, roughly 13% are singletons. The sample consisted of PBMCs or a T cell subset sorted from them (not recorded which). The source is a man aged 18 to 29 who had mild COVID-19 (a few samples of this study predate the infection). Cell type and time point are not known.

This clonotype was detected only a few times. This sequence joins TRBV6-5 and TRBJ2-3; TRBD1 might be the D (5 bases). The CDR3 contains 14 residues. CDR1 is MNHEY and CDR2 is SVGAGI in the germline V gene. V lost 4 bases, J lost 6 bases, and 14 bases lay in between. CDR3 protein: CASSSTVPRDTQYF. As DNA, the CDR3 is TGTGCCAGCAGTTCGACAGTTCCCCGGGATACGCAGTATTTT.

This clonotype was seen only a few times. This sequence joins TRBV7-3 and TRBJ1-2, with TRBD1 as a possible D gene (6 bases). The CDR3 consists of 14 residues. The ends were cut back, 5 bases at V and 8 bases at J, with 18 bases in the middle. Germline CDR1 and CDR2: SGHTA and FQGTGA. The CDR3 region has the DNA TGTGCCAGCAGCCCTACGGGGGCTTGGACGGGCTACACCTTC. Translated: CASSPTGAWTGYTF.

Only a few counts were recorded for this clonotype. V and J are TRBV10-1 and TRBJ2-5; D is unclear. Germline CDR1 reads WNHNN; CDR2 reads SYGVQD (reference sequence). The CDR3 contains 13 residues. The V and J ends lost 2 bases and 9 bases respectively, with 13 bases between them. The CDR3 protein is CASSEDPQRPQYF. The DNA of the CDR3 is TGCGCCAGCAGTGAGGACCCCCAGCGTCCCCAGTACTTC.

The rearrangement uses TRBV20-1 and TRBJ2-5, with 9 bases aligning to TRBD1. This CDR3 is 15 amino acids long. J lost 4 bases, V lost 2 bases, and 8 bases had no gene match. Germline V CDR1 and CDR2: DFQATT, SNEGSKA (reference sequence). The CDR3 coding sequence is TGCAGTGCTAGATGGGGGACAGGGCATCGAGAGACCCAGTACTTC. Translation gives CSARWGTGHRETQYF.

This clonotype was observed at least ten times. The V gene is TRBV4-1, the J gene TRBJ2-3; TRBD1 is a possible D gene (6 bases). The CDR3 consists of 16 residues. Trimming left V 0 bases short and J 0 bases short, with 10 bases between. CDR1 is MGHRA, CDR2 YSYEKL, per germline. Here the CDR3 reads CASSQEGHPSTDTQYF. In DNA, the CDR3 is TGCGCCAGCAGCCAAGAGGGACATCCTAGCACAGATACGCAGTATTTT.

This clonotype was recorded a few times. This chain links TRBV18 with TRBJ2-1; possibly TRBD2 for D (7 bases). In germline, CDR1 is KGHSH, CDR2 LQKENI. CDR3 length: 15 amino acids. The V gene lost 3 bases and the J gene lost 9 bases, with 18 bases spanning the gap. The CDR3 bases are TGTGCCAGCTCACCCGGGAACGGGGGGCTCGGTGAGCAGTTCTTC. Protein sequence: CASSPGNGGLGEQFF.

The chain joins TRBV4-3 to TRBJ2-3; D might be TRBD1 (5 bases). Looked up from germline, CDR1 is LGHNA and CDR2 is YSLEER. The CDR3 extends over 15 amino acids. V gave up 1 base and J gave up 5 bases, with 13 bases separating them. CDR3 DNA: TGCGCCAGCAGCCAAGGGGGCCAACCGGGAGATACGCAGTATTTT. This translates into CASSQGGQPGDTQYF.

Written as DNA, the CDR3 is TGTGCCAGCAGTGAATCTAATCTAAGGGTTCCAGATACGCAGTATTTT. It codes for CASSESNLRVPDTQYF. V gene TRBV6-1 combines with J gene TRBJ2-3; D remains unclear. The V gene lost 2 bases and the J gene lost 4 bases, with 16 bases spanning the gap. The CDR3 covers 16 residues. Germline CDR1 and CDR2: MNHNS and SASEGT.

This chain connects TRBV5-1 to TRBJ2-1, with 10 nucleotides matching TRBD2. The CDR3 has 16 amino acids. Trimming at V came to 0 bases and at J to 4 bases, leaving 4 bases not matched to a gene. The V gene's germline CDR1 is SGHRS and CDR2 YFSETQ. Here the CDR3 reads CASSLGASGGYNEQFF. The CDR3 DNA sequence: TGCGCCAGCAGCTTGGGGGCTAGCGGGGGATACAATGAGCAGTTCTTC.

This chain connects TRBV20-1 to TRBJ2-5, with 11 nucleotides matching TRBD1. The CDR3 has 14 residues. V gave up 4 bases and J gave up 5 bases; unmatched junction bases: 6. CDR1 and CDR2 from the germline V gene are DFQATT and SNEGSKA (reference sequence). The DNA of the CDR3 is TGCAGTGCTAACGGACAGGGGGCATATGAGACCCAGTACTTC. Translation gives CSANGQGAYETQYF.

This clonotype was seen at least ten times. This chain connects TRBV5-1 to TRBJ1-6; no firm D call. V lost 0 bases, J lost 8 bases, and 6 bases lay in between. CDR3 length: 13 residues. Germline V gives CDR1 SGHRS, CDR2 YFSETQ. The CDR3 DNA sequence: TGCGCCAGCAGCTTGGATACAGATTCACCCCTCCACTTT. Translated, it gives CASSLDTDSPLHF. Supplemented by reference TRBV5-1 and TRBJ1-6, the full variable domain reads KAGVTQTPRYLIKTRGQQVTLSCSPISGHRSVSWYQQTPGQGLQFLFEYFSETQRNKGNFPGRFSGRQFSNSRSEMNVSTLELGDSALYLCASSLDTDSPLHFGNGTRLTVT.

The CDR3 DNA follows: TGTGCCAGCAGCCACAGGACAGGGGAACCCTTTGGGGAGCAGTACTTC. Its translation: CASSHRTGEPFGEQYF. V usage is TRBV3-1 and J usage is TRBJ2-7, with 9 bases aligning to TRBD1. CDR1 and CDR2 (germline): LGHDT, YNNKEL (reference sequence). J was trimmed by 7 bases and V by 3 bases; bases with no gene match: 13. This CDR3 has 16 amino acids.

The chain recombines TRBV5-1 with TRBJ2-3; the D call may be TRBD1 or TRBD2 (6 bases each). The V gene lost 1 base and the J gene lost 1 base, with 16 bases spanning the gap. The CDR3 is made up of 17 amino acids. Looked up from germline, CDR1 is SGHRS and CDR2 is YFSETQ. CDR3 region: CASSLPRGRDGTDTQYF. DNA of the CDR3: TGCGCCAGCAGCTTGCCTCGGGGGCGCGATGGCACAGATACGCAGTATTTT. Filled out from reference TRBV5-1 and TRBJ2-3, the complete variable domain reads KAGVTQTPRYLIKTRGQQVTLSCSPISGHRSVSWYQQTPGQGLQFLFEYFSETQRNKGNFPGRFSGRQFSNSRSEMNVSTLELGDSALYLCASSLPRGRDGTDTQYFGPGTRLTVL.

This clonotype was detected only a few times. The rearrangement uses TRBV28 and TRBJ1-5; D is unresolved. Germline V gene sequence: CDR1 MDHEN, CDR2 SYDVKM. V was shortened by 10 bases and J by 6 bases, with 13 bases between the two germline ends. The CDR3 is 12 residues long. As DNA, the CDR3 is TGTGCCACCAACTATCCTCGTCAGCCCCAGCATTTT. Translated, it gives CATNYPRQPQHF.

Ten or more counts support this clonotype. V is TRBV7-2 and J is TRBJ2-3; D is undetermined. CDR3 length: 11 amino acids. V was pared by 4 bases and J by 6 bases, with 5 bases between. Germline-derived CDR1 and CDR2 are SGHTA and FQGNSA. Here the CDR3 DNA reads TGTGCCAGCAGCTCCCTTGATACGCAGTATTTT. Translated: CASSSLDTQYF.

CDR3 nucleotide sequence: TGTGCCAGCAGCTTAGCGGGTTCCGCCTACGAGCAGTACTTC. It yields the protein CASSLAGSAYEQYF. V gene TRBV6-2 or TRBV6-3 combines with J gene TRBJ2-7, with TRBD2 matching 7 bases. The CDR3 contains 14 residues. CDR1 is MNHEY, CDR2 SVGEGT, per germline. V shed 6 bases, J shed 2 bases, and the junction held 7 bases outside the gene matches.

This chain connects TRBV12-3 or TRBV12-4 to TRBJ1-1; D is ambiguous. The CDR3 totals 14 residues. V lost 2 bases to trimming and J lost 5 bases, with 12 bases between them. CDR3 in amino acids: CASSLPPRGTEAFF. The CDR3, as DNA: TGTGCCAGCAGTTTACCCCCCCGTGGGACTGAAGCTTTCTTT.

A few counts support this clonotype. The chain carries TRBV11-2 and TRBJ1-2, with D tentatively TRBD1 (5 bases). CDR1 is SGHAT, CDR2 FQNNGV, per germline. Trimming removed 4 bases at V and 8 bases at J, with 14 bases between. The CDR3 spans 13 residues. The CDR3 DNA sequence: TGTGCCAGCAGCTCCCAGGGTAGTGGCGGCTACACCTTC. Translation gives CASSSQGSGGYTF.

The rearrangement joins TRBV24-1 to TRBJ2-2; TRBD1 agrees at 12 bases. V lost 4 bases and J lost 3; bases outside the gene matches: 8. Germline V gene lookup returns CDR1 KGHDR and CDR2 SFDVKD. The CDR3 totals 18 residues. CDR3: CATSDPGTGGTYTGELFF. The CDR3 DNA reads TGTGCCACCAGTGACCCAGGGACAGGGGGCACGTACACCGGGGAGCTGTTTTTT.

There are a few counts of this clonotype. V and J are TRBV5-1 and TRBJ2-1; perhaps D is TRBD1 or TRBD2 (5 bases each). Trimming removed 0 bases at V and 9 bases at J, with 10 bases between. The CDR3 is 13 amino acids. The germline V gene encodes CDR1 SGHRS and CDR2 YFSETQ. Written as DNA, the CDR3 is TGCGCCAGCAGCTTGGCCACCGGGGCTGAGCAGTTCTTC. Its protein is CASSLATGAEQFF.

This clonotype was detected only a few times. The chain uses TRBV12-3 or TRBV12-4 and TRBJ1-5; 9 bases agree with TRBD1. The V gene end was trimmed by 6 bases and the J gene end by 4 bases; junction bases not matched to a gene: 7. CDR3 size: 15 residues. CDR3: CASSLGTGMNQPQHF. DNA for the CDR3: TGTGCCAGCAGCCTAGGGACAGGGATGAATCAGCCCCAGCATTTT.